This TCR beta chain was captured in a study of blood T cells in healthy people across ages. Study-wide points: With age, beta diversity per million T cells declined roughly linearly, significantly by 30 to 40.

V gave up 2 bases and J gave up 4 bases; unmatched junction bases: 5. The CDR3 runs to 14 residues. Germline V lookup: CDR1 MNHEY, CDR2 SMNVEV (reference sequence). This clonotype appeared once. What it recognizes is unknown. Per-sample PBMC isolation yielded at least 7 million cells. Using a J-beta primer mix together with a sample-barcoded 5' primer, a second PCR was run for roughly 7 to 11 cycles. From the 5' RACE reads, TCRdb called clonotypes with MiXCR, one entry per CDR3 protein. The profile shows roughly 1.4 million distinct CDR3 sequences, approximately 60% of them singletons. The chain combines TRBV27 with TRBJ2-7, with 7 bases aligning to TRBD1. The clonotype was recovered from a man in his late teens or twenties in good health. Sequencing input: blood. The chain's CDR3 is CASSLRDSGYEQYF. CDR3 sequence (DNA): TGTGCCAGCAGTTTAAGGGACAGCGGTTACGAGCAGTACTTC.